This T cell receptor (beta chain) was sequenced in a study of T cell responses to AZD1222 COVID-19 vaccine (dated by TCRdb to the early 2020s). For context, the study as a whole: AZD1222 recipients whose second dose came at about 4 weeks and those whose second dose came at about 12 weeks were combined into one group, since spike-specific TCR depth and breadth did not differ between the two schedules. TCR sequencing covered 233 trial participants: 207 given two doses of AZD1222 and approximately 26 given two doses of MenACWY control vaccine. Trial participants were enrolled by age into 18-55, 56-69 and 70-plus year subgroups, with approximately 150, 30 and 60 TCR-sequenced participants respectively. Results and caveats for the whole study, not just this receptor: In the small 56-69-year group, the increase in depth fell short of significance, most likely because of low power. Epitopes outside the regions mutated in the B.1.351 and B.1.1.7 variants were reportedly recognized by nearly half of the unique spike-specific TCRs. Participants were mostly white British and included more females than males, and it was suggested by the authors that clonal diversity may have been underestimated. Conclusions about previously exposed vaccinees were limited because only a handful of AZD1222 recipients were SARS-CoV-2 seropositive at baseline. The vaccine-associated CD4 TCRs covered the entire spike protein, and the dominant responses fell in regions 160-218 and 743-854. Because no samples from the day 14 peak response were available, repertoires could be characterized only after the peak T cell response. After two AZD1222 doses, both the breadth and the depth of spike-specific TCRs were significantly higher than at day 0 and than in MenACWY recipients.

This sample's time point label indicates: baseline before first vaccination. The vaccinee samples were drawn from two UK trials, COV001 and COV002, one of which was a single-blind randomized controlled phase 2/3 trial testing AZD1222 (ChAdOx1 nCoV-19) in healthy adults. For TCRbeta chain sequencing, PBMC samples from trial participants were taken at day 0 and at day 28 after the second dose. The CDR3 regions of human TCRbeta chains were analyzed by immunosequencing. The authors processed their data as follows. TCRs in the repertoires were matched against a reference library of SARS-CoV-2-specific TCRs that had been generated with the MIRA antigen-specificity platform. Breadth was defined as the fraction of unique TCRs that were SARS-CoV-2-associated. Depth was defined as the fraction of total T cells that were SARS-CoV-2-associated. Using the MIRA data, each spike-specific TCR was assigned both to the spike region to which the TCR was reactive and to a CD4 or CD8 class. Log10-transformed breadth and depth values were compared by one-way ANOVA with Sidak's multiple comparisons tests. Not all clones reach the TCRdb copy of this immuneACCESS table, which keeps in-frame sequences only. Checked studies attribute under half of the gap to unresolved V genes and leave the rest unexplained. V and J calls and clone size are given by that table; D and trimming were obtained from the DNA. This sample gives approximately 76,000 clones in total; approximately 88% of them show up just once. The top ten clones comprise 15% to 20% of the sample.

Taken from the germline V gene (reference sequence), the CDR1 and CDR2 loops are MNHEY and SMNVEV. The CDR3 runs 14 residues from the cysteine to the phenylalanine. The DNA shown is the 42-base CDR3, in frame from base 1. V is clipped by 2 bases and J by 3 bases, and the sequence between their germline boundaries is 11 bases long. This clone was counted once. Its specific antigen is unknown. No base qualities exist here, and no much larger clone lies one base off it. This chain is built from TRBV27 and TRBJ2-7; the D gene may be TRBD1 or TRBD2, since each aligns over 5 bases. The sequence was collected from an adult in good health. The sequenced sample was peripheral blood, obtained on day 0 of AZD1222 vaccination. DNA sequence: TGTGCCAGCAGTTTAGAGGGGATGGGCTACGAGCAGTACTTC. This sequence encodes CASSLEGMGYEQYF.